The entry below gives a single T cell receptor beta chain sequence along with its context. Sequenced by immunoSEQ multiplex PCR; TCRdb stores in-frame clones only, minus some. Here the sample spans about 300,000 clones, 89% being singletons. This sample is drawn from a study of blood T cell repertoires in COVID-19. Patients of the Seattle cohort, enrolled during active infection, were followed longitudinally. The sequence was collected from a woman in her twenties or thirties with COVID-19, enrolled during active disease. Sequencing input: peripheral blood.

CDR3 nucleotide sequence: TGTGCCACCAGCAGAGTGAGGGGGCAGGGTAATGAAAAACTGTTTTTT. As protein: CATSRVRGQGNEKLFF. This chain joins TRBV15 and TRBJ1-4, with TRBD1 matching over 7 bases. V lost 1 base and J lost 4; bases outside the gene matches: 6. This CDR3 region has 16 residues. Germline V gene data show CDR1 as LNHNV and CDR2 as YYDKDF (reference sequence).